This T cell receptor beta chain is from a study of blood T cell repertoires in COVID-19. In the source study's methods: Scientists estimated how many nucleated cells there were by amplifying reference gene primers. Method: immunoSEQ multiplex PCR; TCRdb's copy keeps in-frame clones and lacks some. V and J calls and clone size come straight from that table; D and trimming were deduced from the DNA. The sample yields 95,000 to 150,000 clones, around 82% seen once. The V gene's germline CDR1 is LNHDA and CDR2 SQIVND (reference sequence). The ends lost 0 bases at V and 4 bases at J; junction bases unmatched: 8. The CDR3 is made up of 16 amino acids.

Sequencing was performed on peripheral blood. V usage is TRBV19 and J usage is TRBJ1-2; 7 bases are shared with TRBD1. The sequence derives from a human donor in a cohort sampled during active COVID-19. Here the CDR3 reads CASSIDSTGQFYGYTF. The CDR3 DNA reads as TGTGCCAGTAGTATAGATTCGACGGGACAGTTCTATGGCTACACCTTC.